These 3 T cell receptor beta chains originate from one sample sequenced in a study of blood T cell repertoires in COVID-19. Data came from immunoSEQ multiplex PCR; TCRdb stores just in-frame clones and leaves some out. This sample has roughly 500,000 clones, with 75% to 90% found just once. The specimen sequenced was peripheral blood. These receptors originate from a young man with COVID-19, enrolled during active disease.

This sequence joins TRBV3-1 (or the pseudogene TRBV3-2) and TRBJ1-1; D unclear. CDR1 and CDR2 (germline): LGHDT, YNNKEL (reference sequence). The CDR3 is 12 residues long. V gave up 1 base and J gave up 8 bases, with 8 bases separating them. The CDR3 protein is CASSQGPTEAFF. The CDR3 coding sequence is TGTGCCAGCAGCCAAGGGCCCACCGAAGCTTTCTTT.

This chain joins TRBV13 and TRBJ2-7; the D gene is possibly TRBD1 (5 bases). The CDR3 covers 15 residues. The V end was cut by 5 bases, the J end by 3 bases, with 17 bases between. In germline, CDR1 is PRHDT, CDR2 FYEKMQ (reference sequence). The CDR3 protein is CASSALVQGDYEQYF. In DNA form, the CDR3 reads TGTGCCAGCAGCGCGTTGGTTCAAGGGGACTACGAGCAGTACTTC.

The rearrangement links TRBV7-9 to TRBJ1-1; a weak D match, TRBD1 (6 bases). V lost 2 bases and J lost 2, with 9 bases in between. CDR1 and CDR2 (germline): SEHNR, FQNEAQ (reference sequence). This CDR3 contains 14 residues. As DNA, the CDR3 is TGTGCCAGCAGCTTAAGGACAGCAAACACTGAAGCTTTCTTT. Translating gives CASSLRTANTEAFF.